This is a list of T cell receptor beta chains from one sample in a study of cytomegalovirus exposure and HLA in healthy donors. Libraries were prepared by immunoSEQ multiplex PCR; TCRdb keeps only in-frame clonotypes and omits some of them. The data show 150,000 to 200,000 clones, about nine tenths seen once. The sequenced sample consisted of PBMCs. Receptors were obtained from a man aged 18 to 29 in good health and CMV-seropositive. Both conserved end residues are trimmed from each CDR3. The D gene is left open where the match is weak.

CDR3aa: ASSPGGGWGYT
d_gene: TRBD1
len: 11
v_gene: TRBV7-2
j_gene: TRBJ1-2

CDR3aa: ASSLTALAGVVDTQY
d_gene: TRBD2
len: 15
v_gene: TRBV7-3
j_gene: TRBJ2-3

CDR3aa: ASSNSGWVGGHGYT
d_gene: NA
len: 14
v_gene: TRBV28
j_gene: TRBJ1-2

CDR3aa: ASSVEGGLNTEAF
d_gene: NA
len: 13
v_gene: TRBV9
j_gene: TRBJ1-1

CDR3aa: ASSSGQGGGYT
d_gene: TRBD1
len: 11
v_gene: TRBV5-1
j_gene: TRBJ1-2

CDR3aa: ASSLIGSPYNEQF
d_gene: NA
len: 13
v_gene: TRBV11-2
j_gene: TRBJ2-1

CDR3aa: ATGGGTYEQY
d_gene: TRBD1
len: 10
v_gene: TRBV7-9
j_gene: TRBJ2-7

CDR3aa: ASSTLTGELF
d_gene: NA
len: 10
v_gene: TRBV19
j_gene: TRBJ2-2

CDR3aa: ASRQSGTGYGYT
d_gene: TRBD1
len: 12
v_gene: TRBV5-1
j_gene: TRBJ1-2

CDR3aa: ASSSSSGNTIY
d_gene: NA
len: 11
v_gene: TRBV27
j_gene: TRBJ1-3

CDR3aa: ASSIERGTGASRGQPQH
d_gene: TRBD1
len: 17
v_gene: TRBV19
j_gene: TRBJ1-5

CDR3aa: ASSPTPGLAGRNTGELF
d_gene: TRBD2
len: 17
v_gene: TRBV5-1
j_gene: TRBJ2-2

CDR3aa: ASSVRGYNEQF
d_gene: TRBD1
len: 11
v_gene: TRBV2
j_gene: TRBJ2-1

CDR3aa: ASSIILGPYEQY
d_gene: NA
len: 12
v_gene: TRBV19
j_gene: TRBJ2-7

CDR3aa: ASSPGLAGGHMAYNEQF
d_gene: TRBD2
len: 17
v_gene: TRBV18
j_gene: TRBJ2-1

CDR3aa: ASSLQGTYGYT
d_gene: NA
len: 11
v_gene: TRBV27
j_gene: TRBJ1-2

CDR3aa: SVVASGSYNEQF
d_gene: TRBD2
len: 12
v_gene: TRBV29-1
j_gene: TRBJ2-1

CDR3aa: ASSSSTGTYGYT
d_gene: TRBD1
len: 12
v_gene: TRBV5-1
j_gene: TRBJ1-2

CDR3aa: ASSVELAPHTQY
d_gene: TRBD2
len: 12
v_gene: TRBV9
j_gene: TRBJ2-3

CDR3aa: ASRPGGQGWNTGELF
d_gene: TRBD1
len: 15
v_gene: TRBV27
j_gene: TRBJ2-2

CDR3aa: ASSPKRTGGLSGTEAF
d_gene: TRBD1
len: 16
v_gene: TRBV18
j_gene: TRBJ1-1

CDR3aa: ASTRQGVGETQY
d_gene: TRBD1
len: 12
v_gene: TRBV5-1
j_gene: TRBJ2-5

CDR3aa: ASSRGLYTDTQY
d_gene: NA
len: 12
v_gene: TRBV27
j_gene: TRBJ2-3

CDR3aa: ASRAGLAGVYEQY
d_gene: TRBD2
len: 13
v_gene: TRBV2
j_gene: TRBJ2-7

CDR3aa: ASSIDPGRDRGLIHY
d_gene: TRBD1
len: 15
v_gene: TRBV19
j_gene: TRBJ2-7

CDR3aa: ASSGGGANVLT
d_gene: NA
len: 11
v_gene: TRBV7-6
j_gene: TRBJ2-6

CDR3aa: ASSLTTSGSYEQY
d_gene: TRBD2
len: 13
v_gene: TRBV7-9
j_gene: TRBJ2-7

CDR3aa: ASSIGAGPNEQY
d_gene: NA
len: 12
v_gene: TRBV19
j_gene: TRBJ2-7

CDR3aa: ASSADRDNYEQY
d_gene: TRBD1
len: 12
v_gene: TRBV25-1
j_gene: TRBJ2-7

CDR3aa: ASSGSGNEQF
d_gene: NA
len: 10
v_gene: TRBV18
j_gene: TRBJ2-1

CDR3aa: ASHDSGHTDTQY
d_gene: NA
len: 12
v_gene: TRBV7-9
j_gene: TRBJ2-3

CDR3aa: ASSLVKGVTDTQY
d_gene: NA
len: 13
v_gene: TRBV11-2
j_gene: TRBJ2-3

CDR3aa: ASSRTGTVGEETQY
d_gene: TRBD1
len: 14
v_gene: TRBV5-1
j_gene: TRBJ2-5

CDR3aa: ASSLGLAGGNTGELF
d_gene: TRBD2
len: 15
v_gene: TRBV5-4
j_gene: TRBJ2-2

CDR3aa: ASSTGTEPNYGYT
d_gene: TRBD1
len: 13
v_gene: TRBV19
j_gene: TRBJ1-2

CDR3aa: ASQGSQETQY
d_gene: NA
len: 10
v_gene: TRBV19
j_gene: TRBJ2-5

CDR3aa: ASSGTGAGTDTQY
d_gene: TRBD1
len: 13
v_gene: TRBV18
j_gene: TRBJ2-3

CDR3aa: ASSLGGQGAYRNGYT
d_gene: TRBD1
len: 15
v_gene: TRBV7-8
j_gene: TRBJ1-2

CDR3aa: ASSHLGLGGIEARWDEQF
d_gene: NA
len: 18
v_gene: TRBV4-1
j_gene: TRBJ2-1

CDR3aa: SVEVLLAGNTQY
d_gene: TRBD2
len: 12
v_gene: TRBV29-1
j_gene: TRBJ2-3

CDR3aa: ASSLAGLAGAQF
d_gene: TRBD2
len: 12
v_gene: TRBV5-8
j_gene: TRBJ2-1

CDR3aa: ASGREGQYEQF
d_gene: TRBD2
len: 11
v_gene: TRBV5-1
j_gene: TRBJ2-1

CDR3aa: ASSPWTVLSSYNEQF
d_gene: NA
len: 15
v_gene: TRBV28
j_gene: TRBJ2-1

CDR3aa: ASSQDMASGSTDTQY
d_gene: TRBD2
len: 15
v_gene: TRBV4-1
j_gene: TRBJ2-3

CDR3aa: AWNRVRGADYGYT
d_gene: NA
len: 13
v_gene: TRBV30
j_gene: TRBJ1-2

CDR3aa: AIRGSGSRDEQY
d_gene: TRBD2
len: 12
v_gene: TRBV10-3
j_gene: TRBJ2-7